Listed here are 30 T cell receptor beta chains from one sample, sequenced in a study of CD4+ T cells in melanoma. The protocol was immunoSEQ multiplex PCR, while the TCRdb copy is restricted to in-frame clones and leaves out a portion. The table has roughly 150,000 clones, 80% to 95% seen once. The receptor set was obtained from a human donor with melanoma.

The CDR3 bases are TGTGCCAGCAGTTACGACAGGGGAAACACCGGGGAGCTGTTTTTT. Protein: CASSYDRGNTGELFF. The chain links TRBV6-5 to TRBJ2-2; 8 bases align to TRBD1. The germline V gene has CDR1 MNHEY and CDR2 SVGAGI. The CDR3 has 15 amino acids. With V trimmed by 2 bases and J by 2 bases, 1 base remained unmatched.

This clone has a single count. This sequence joins TRBV27 and TRBJ1-2; no reliable D call. Per germline, CDR1 MNHEY and CDR2 SMNVEV (reference sequence). The CDR3 has 13 amino acids. V was shortened by 7 bases and J by 3 bases, with 12 bases between the two germline ends. CDR3 sequence reads: CASMPQQYYGYTF. The CDR3 DNA reads as TGTGCCAGCATGCCACAGCAGTACTATGGCTACACCTTC.

The rearrangement uses TRBV29-1 and TRBJ1-1; 7 bases line up with TRBD1. The CDR3 covers 14 residues. CDR1 SQVTM and CDR2 ANQGSEA come from the germline V gene. J gave up 5 bases and V 4 bases, and 10 bases lay outside the gene matches. The CDR3 sequence is CSVAPTGSGTEAFF. The CDR3, as DNA: TGCAGCGTTGCCCCGACAGGGTCGGGGACTGAAGCTTTCTTT.

There are a few counts of this clone. This chain links TRBV30 with TRBJ1-2; the D is unclear. V was clipped by 3 bases and J by 4 bases, with 12 bases between them. Germline CDR1 is GTSNPN and CDR2 is SVGIG (reference sequence). This CDR3 is built from 13 residues. The CDR3 loop reads CAWREDTLYGYTF. CDR3 bases: TGTGCCTGGAGGGAAGACACCCTCTATGGCTACACCTTC.

This clone occurred once. The chain is built from TRBV5-1 and TRBJ2-6; D uncertain. Trimming removed 0 bases from V and 0 bases from J, with 1 base in between. The CDR3 sequence is 14 residues long. Looked up from germline, CDR1 is SGHRS and CDR2 is YFSETQ. In DNA, the CDR3 is TGCGCCAGCAGCTTGGTCTCTGGGGCCAACGTCCTGACTTTC. As protein: CASSLVSGANVLTF.

The chain recombines TRBV7-3 with TRBJ1-1; D is perhaps TRBD1 (5 bases). CDR1 SGHTA and CDR2 FQGTGA come from the germline V gene. V was shortened by 0 bases and J by 1 base, with 15 bases between the two germline ends. This CDR3 has 17 residues. Written as DNA, the CDR3 is TGTGCCAGCAGCTTAACGGGGGTAAGGACTGCGAACACTGAAGCTTTCTTT. Translated, it gives CASSLTGVRTANTEAFF.

The genes are TRBV27 and TRBJ1-1; D gene uncertain. Trimming removed 3 bases from V and 1 base from J, with 9 bases in between. The CDR3 sequence is 14 residues long. CDR1 and CDR2 from the germline V gene are MNHEY and SMNVEV (reference sequence). The CDR3 region is CASSFGRGNTEAFF. As DNA, the CDR3 is TGTGCCAGCAGTTTTGGGCGGGGGAACACTGAAGCTTTCTTT.

This clone has more than one count but fewer than ten. The V gene is TRBV19, the J gene TRBJ1-5; TRBD1 is a possible D gene (5 bases). Trimming removed 5 bases from V and 6 bases from J, with 11 bases in between. This CDR3 contains 13 residues. Looked up from germline, CDR1 is LNHDA and CDR2 is SQIVND (reference sequence). The CDR3 DNA sequence: TGTGCCAGTAGTGTCGAGGGGAGTCAGCCCCAGCATTTT. This gives the protein CASSVEGSQPQHF.

The chain recombines TRBV4-2 with TRBJ2-7, with D possibly matching TRBD2 (6 bases). Germline V CDR1 and CDR2: LGHNA, YNFKEQ. The CDR3 is 18 residues long. Trimming took 1 base from V and 1 from J, leaving 20 bases between them. The CDR3 reads CASSQAVRTAGYSYEQYF. As DNA, the CDR3 is TGTGCCAGCAGCCAAGCCGTTAGGACTGCGGGGTATTCCTACGAGCAGTACTTC.

The chain links TRBV6-1 to TRBJ1-1; maybe TRBD1 (6 bases). This CDR3 is 13 amino acids long. V shed 6 bases and J shed 1 base, with 9 bases lying between them. CDR1 is MNHNS and CDR2 is SASEGT in the germline V gene. The DNA of the CDR3 is TGTGCCAGCAGGGCGACAGGGAACACTGAAGCTTTCTTT. The encoded protein is CASRATGNTEAFF.

The CDR3: CASSQEASSLLKQYF. The CDR3 bases are TGCGCCAGCAGCCAAGAGGCCAGCTCTCTCTTAAAGCAGTACTTC. This chain links TRBV4-1 with TRBJ2-7, with unresolved D. The V and J ends lost 0 bases and 8 bases respectively, with 17 bases between them. The germline CDR1 and CDR2 sequences are MGHRA and YSYEKL. The CDR3 has 15 amino acids.

V is TRBV2 and J is TRBJ2-1, with 11 bases identical to TRBD2. V dropped 6 bases and J dropped 2; count of bases not matched to a gene: 3. Germline values: CDR1 SNHLY, CDR2 FYNNEI. The CDR3 sequence is 15 residues long. This CDR3 is CASSELAGAYNEQFF. CDR3 bases: TGTGCCAGCAGCGAACTAGCGGGAGCCTACAATGAGCAGTTCTTC.

This chain joins TRBV11-2 and TRBJ1-1; possibly TRBD1 for D (6 bases). CDR1 and CDR2 from the germline V gene are SGHAT and FQNNGV. Trimming left V 1 base short and J 7 bases short, with 13 bases between. The CDR3 is made up of 14 amino acids. In nucleotides, the CDR3 is TGTGCCAGCAGCTTAGTAGGGGGTTCTCTTGAAGCTTTCTTT. This gives the protein CASSLVGGSLEAFF.

This chain connects TRBV5-6 to TRBJ2-3, with TRBD1 as a possible D gene (6 bases). In germline, CDR1 is SGHDT, CDR2 YYEEEE. V was clipped by 4 bases and J by 3 bases, with 18 bases between them. The CDR3 totals 16 residues. The CDR3: CASSKPHRDGTDTQYF. DNA for the CDR3: TGTGCCAGCAGCAAGCCCCACAGGGATGGTACAGATACGCAGTATTTT.

This clone was seen only once. The J gene is TRBJ2-4, the V gene TRBV27; D possibly corresponds to TRBD2 (6 bases). With 3 bases removed from V and 15 bases from J, the gap between germline ends came to 12 bases. CDR1 MNHEY and CDR2 SMNVEV come from the germline V gene (reference sequence). The CDR3 runs to 11 residues. As DNA, the CDR3 is TGTGCCAGCAGTTTGTCAGGGAGGCTGTACTTC. This sequence encodes CASSLSGRLYF.

The chain couples TRBV2 to TRBJ2-2, with unresolved D. The germline V gene encodes CDR1 SNHLY and CDR2 FYNNEI. Trimming removed 8 bases at V and 6 bases at J, with 13 bases between. The CDR3 totals 13 residues. DNA for the CDR3: TGTGCCAGCGGACCAGGAGAGGCCGGGGAGCTGTTTTTT. Protein sequence: CASGPGEAGELFF.

V gene TRBV29-1 combines with J gene TRBJ1-5; no definite D call. V lost 6 bases to trimming and J lost 3 bases, with 15 bases between them. This CDR3 is built from 14 residues. The germline gives CDR1 SQVTM, CDR2 ANQGSEA. The chain's CDR3 is CSVRYPGSNQPQHF. CDR3 in DNA: TGCAGCGTCCGCTATCCCGGTTCCAATCAGCCCCAGCATTTT.

This clone was observed a single time. J is TRBJ1-1 and V is TRBV19, with D unclear. The germline gives CDR1 LNHDA, CDR2 SQIVND (reference sequence). V gave up 5 bases and J gave up 7 bases, with 20 bases separating them. The CDR3 loop spans 15 amino acids. CDR3 sequence reads: CASSPTPTGFREAFF. The CDR3 coding sequence is TGTGCCAGTAGTCCTACTCCCACGGGATTCCGTGAAGCTTTCTTT.

This chain uses TRBV18 with TRBJ2-1; no clear D. Between the trimmed V and J ends, which lost 0 bases and 1 base, there was a span of 4 bases. The CDR3 is made up of 14 amino acids. The germline gives CDR1 KGHSH, CDR2 LQKENI. In nucleotides, the CDR3 is TGTGCCAGCTCACCACCTAGTTCCTACAATGAGCAGTTCTTC. Translation gives CASSPPSSYNEQFF.

This clone was observed once. The chain has TRBV2 and TRBJ2-5; D might be TRBD1 or TRBD2, each matching 5 bases. The CDR3 length is 13 residues. The V and J ends lost 4 bases and 3 bases respectively, with 9 bases between them. Germline CDR1 reads SNHLY; CDR2 reads FYNNEI. The CDR3 protein is CASSAGTEETQYF. As DNA, the CDR3 is TGTGCCAGCAGTGCCGGGACGGAAGAGACCCAGTACTTC.

The chain combines TRBV19 with TRBJ1-2; TRBD1 matches at 8 bases. In germline, CDR1 is LNHDA, CDR2 SQIVND (reference sequence). The CDR3 spans 16 residues. Trimming cost V 6 bases and J 0 bases; bases outside gene matches: 9. The CDR3, as DNA: TGTGCCAGTAGAGGCCAGGGGGCACTCTCTAACTATGGCTACACCTTC. Translation: CASRGQGALSNYGYTF.

The gene calls are TRBV6-5 and TRBJ1-3; D is unclear. The germline gives CDR1 MNHEY, CDR2 SVGAGI. Deletions cut 7 bases from V and 1 base from J, with 5 bases between. The CDR3 loop spans 12 amino acids. DNA of the CDR3: TGTGCCAGCACCGAATCTGGAAACACCATATATTTT. Protein: CASTESGNTIYF.

This chain connects TRBV2 to TRBJ1-2; maybe TRBD1 (5 bases). In germline, CDR1 is SNHLY, CDR2 FYNNEI. The CDR3 spans 14 residues. The ends were cut back, 8 bases at V and 4 bases at J, with 17 bases in the middle. Here the CDR3 reads CASLMILGTYGYTF. The CDR3 nucleotides are TGTGCCAGCTTGATGATTTTGGGGACCTATGGCTACACCTTC.

As concerns this clone: Because the CDR3's place on the DNA is in doubt, the DNA is left out and the CDR3 is given as listed by TCRdb. The rearrangement links TRBV29-1 to TRBJ1-2. The CDR3 is 10 residues long, ends included. The germline gives CDR1 SQVTM, CDR2 ANQGSEA. CDR3 region: CSVGDGSHTF.

The chain recombines TRBV7-3 with TRBJ2-7; D uncertain. CDR1 is SGHTA and CDR2 is FQGTGA in the germline V gene. V was cut by 4 bases and J by 7 bases, with 11 bases left in between. The CDR3 spans 12 residues. CDR3 coding DNA: TGTGCCAGCAGCTCACGAGGTGATGAGCAGTACTTC. Protein: CASSSRGDEQYF.

The rearrangement links TRBV2 to TRBJ1-1; perhaps TRBD1 as D (5 bases). Germline V lookup: CDR1 SNHLY, CDR2 FYNNEI. The CDR3 runs 15 residues. V lost 6 bases to trimming and J lost 1 base, with 15 bases between them. The CDR3 nucleotides read TGTGCCAGCAGAATCTTGGGGGATTGGAACACTGAAGCTTTCTTT. Encoded protein: CASRILGDWNTEAFF.

The V call is TRBV2, the J call TRBJ2-3, with TRBD1 identical over 7 bases. The J segment lost 3 bases and the V segment lost 5 bases, leaving 11 bases of the junction unmatched. The CDR3 is made up of 16 amino acids. Germline V gene data show CDR1 as SNHLY and CDR2 as FYNNEI. CDR3 bases: TGTGCCAGCAGTAACCGACAGGGAGTAAGGACAGATACGCAGTATTTT. Translating it yields CASSNRQGVRTDTQYF.

The V gene is TRBV30, the J gene TRBJ1-2, with D unclear. Germline V CDR1 and CDR2: GTSNPN, SVGIG (reference sequence). This CDR3 is 13 amino acids long. Trimming removed 0 bases from V and 2 bases from J, with 7 bases in between. DNA for the CDR3: TGTGCCTGGAGTGTAGTGAACAACTATGGCTACACCTTC. Translated, it gives CAWSVVNNYGYTF. Full variable domain (remainder filled in from reference TRBV30 and TRBJ1-2): SQTIHQWPATLVQPVGSPLSLECTVEGTSNPNLYWYRQAAGRGLQLLFYSVGIGQISSEVPQNLSASRPQDRQFILSSKKLLLSDSGFYLCAWSVVNNYGYTFGSGTRLTVV.

This rearrangement joins TRBV4-1 to TRBJ1-1; D might be TRBD1 (6 bases). Germline-derived CDR1 and CDR2 are MGHRA and YSYEKL. The CDR3 spans 16 residues. V was trimmed by 2 bases and J by 1 base, leaving 14 bases between them. The CDR3 DNA reads as TGCGCCAGCAGCCAAACCGAGAGGACAGAGAACACTGAAGCTTTCTTT. Amino acids: CASSQTERTENTEAFF.

The CDR3 loop reads CATSRDSSLYETQYF. CDR3 nucleotide sequence: TGTGCCACCAGCAGAGATAGTAGTCTGTATGAGACCCAGTACTTC. The chain couples TRBV15 to TRBJ2-5; D gene uncertain. CDR1 and CDR2 from the germline V gene are LNHNV and YYDKDF (reference sequence). The CDR3 has 15 residues. V shed 0 bases and J shed 5 bases, with 13 bases lying between them.